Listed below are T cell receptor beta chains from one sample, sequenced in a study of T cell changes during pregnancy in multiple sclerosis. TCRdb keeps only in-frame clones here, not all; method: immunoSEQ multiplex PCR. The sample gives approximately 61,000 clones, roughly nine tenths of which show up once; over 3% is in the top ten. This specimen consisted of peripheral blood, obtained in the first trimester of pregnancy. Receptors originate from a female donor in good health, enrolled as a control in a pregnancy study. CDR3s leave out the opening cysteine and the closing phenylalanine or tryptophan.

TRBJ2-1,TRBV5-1,ASSPGTGVDEQF
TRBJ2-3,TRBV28,ASSQPGHRLSTDTQY
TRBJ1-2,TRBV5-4,ASSLDFSGDYGYT
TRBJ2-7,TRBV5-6,ASSAEQGPLSYEQY
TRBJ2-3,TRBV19,ASSRSGKADTQY
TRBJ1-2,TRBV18,ASSPSVGGTGVRDGYT
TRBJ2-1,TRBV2,ASSGQGGSYNEQF
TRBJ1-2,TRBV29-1,SVEVGARYGYT
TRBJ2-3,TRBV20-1,SARASGGQY
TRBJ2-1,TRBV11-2,ASSLQPGYYNEQF
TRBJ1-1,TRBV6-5,ASSYTGQGEAF
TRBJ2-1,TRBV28,ASSFAGDKGNEQF
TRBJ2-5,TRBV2,ASSKLASSTETQY
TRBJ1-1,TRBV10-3,AISDRGANTEAF
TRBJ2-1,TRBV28,ASSSAGVGYNEQF
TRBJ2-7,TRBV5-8,ASSPGGPYEQY
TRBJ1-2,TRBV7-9,ASSPDDFGGYT
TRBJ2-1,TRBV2,ASNERSPYNEQF
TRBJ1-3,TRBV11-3,ASSSGIGNTIY
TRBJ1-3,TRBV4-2,ASSQDFRGNTIY
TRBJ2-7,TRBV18,ASSRLVSDEQY
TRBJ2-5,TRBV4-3,ASSQGYMSYSETQY
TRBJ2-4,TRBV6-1,ASSGLNIQY
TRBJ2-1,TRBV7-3,ASSLSGRVNEQF
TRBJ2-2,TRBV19,ASRRTGSTPGELF
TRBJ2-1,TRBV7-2,ASSVRGPVPYNEQF
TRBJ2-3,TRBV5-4,ASSLGWGASDTQY
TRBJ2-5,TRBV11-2,ASSLGGRAGETQY
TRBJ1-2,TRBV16,ASSQDRESRGYT
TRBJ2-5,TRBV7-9,ASSIEETQY
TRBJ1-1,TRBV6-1,ASRAGLMNTEAF
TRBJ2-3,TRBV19,ASSPYSTDTQY